Below, one T cell receptor beta chain is given with its context. These data originate in a study of blood T cells in healthy people across ages. This CDR3 spans 16 amino acids. Trimming stripped 5 bases from V and 3 bases from J, with 19 bases between. Germline V gene sequence: CDR1 SEHNR, CDR2 FQNEAQ (reference sequence). A second about 7 to 12 cycle PCR used barcoded and J-beta primers. Via MiXCR, TCRdb re-called the 5' RACE reads, giving one row per CDR3 protein. Among over 450,000 distinct CDR3 sequences listed, around 24% were seen once. This sample also belongs to another study, concerning T cells of mothers and their children.

The chain joins TRBV7-9 to TRBJ1-2; the D gene is possibly TRBD1 (5 bases). Sequenced material: blood. The origin of this receptor is a boy aged 5 to 17 in good health. Here the CDR3 DNA reads TGTGCCAGCAGCCCAGCAGCCTGGGGCGATCACTATGGCTACACCTTC. It codes for CASSPAAWGDHYGYTF. The full variable domain, rest sourced from reference TRBV7-9 and TRBJ1-2, is DTGVSQNPRHKITKRGQNVTFRCDPISEHNRLYWYRQTLGQGPEFLTYFQNEAQLEKSRLLSDRFSAERPKGSFSTLEIQRTEQGDSAMYLCASSPAAWGDHYGYTFGSGTRLTVV.